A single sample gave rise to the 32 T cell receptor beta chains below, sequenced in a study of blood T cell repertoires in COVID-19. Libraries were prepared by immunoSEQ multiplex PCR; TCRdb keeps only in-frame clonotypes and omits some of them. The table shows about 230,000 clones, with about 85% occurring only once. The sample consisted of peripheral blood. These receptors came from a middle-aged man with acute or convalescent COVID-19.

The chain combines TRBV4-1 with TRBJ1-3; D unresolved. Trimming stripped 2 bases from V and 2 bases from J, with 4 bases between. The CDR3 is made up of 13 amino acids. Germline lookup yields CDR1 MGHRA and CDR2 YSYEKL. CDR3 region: CASSQPTGNTIYF. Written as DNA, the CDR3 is TGCGCCAGCAGCCAACCTACTGGAAACACCATATATTTT.

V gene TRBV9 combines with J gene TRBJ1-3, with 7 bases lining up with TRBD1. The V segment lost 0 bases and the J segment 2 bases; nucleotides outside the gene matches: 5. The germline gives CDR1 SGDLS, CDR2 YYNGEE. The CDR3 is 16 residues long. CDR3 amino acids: CASSVGTGTAGNTIYF. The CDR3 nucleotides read TGTGCCAGCAGCGTAGGGACAGGCACAGCTGGAAACACCATATATTTT.

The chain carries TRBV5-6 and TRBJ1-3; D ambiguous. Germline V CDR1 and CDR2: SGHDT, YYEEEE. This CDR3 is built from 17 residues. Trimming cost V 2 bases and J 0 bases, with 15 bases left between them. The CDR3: CASSFDSNQLSGNTIYF. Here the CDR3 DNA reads TGTGCCAGCAGCTTCGACTCTAATCAGCTCTCTGGAAACACCATATATTTT.

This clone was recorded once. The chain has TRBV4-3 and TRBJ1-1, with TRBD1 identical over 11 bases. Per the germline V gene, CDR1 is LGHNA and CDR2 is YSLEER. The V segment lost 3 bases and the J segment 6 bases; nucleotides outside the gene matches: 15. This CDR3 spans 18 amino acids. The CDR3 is CASSHARDRGWSSAEAFF. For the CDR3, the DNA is TGCGCCAGCAGCCATGCCCGGGACAGGGGGTGGTCCAGCGCTGAAGCTTTCTTT.

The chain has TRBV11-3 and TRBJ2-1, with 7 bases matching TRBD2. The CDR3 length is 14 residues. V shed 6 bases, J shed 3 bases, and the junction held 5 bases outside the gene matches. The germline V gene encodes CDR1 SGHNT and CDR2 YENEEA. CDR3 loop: CASSPSGVYNEQFF. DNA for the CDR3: TGTGCCAGCAGTCCTAGCGGTGTCTACAATGAGCAGTTCTTC.

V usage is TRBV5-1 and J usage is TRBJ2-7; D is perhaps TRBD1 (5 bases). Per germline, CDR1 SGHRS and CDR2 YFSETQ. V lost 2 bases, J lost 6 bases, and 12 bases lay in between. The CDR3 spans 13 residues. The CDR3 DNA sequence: TGCGCCAGCAGCTTCAGGGTATCGGGCGAGCAGTACTTC. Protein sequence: CASSFRVSGEQYF.

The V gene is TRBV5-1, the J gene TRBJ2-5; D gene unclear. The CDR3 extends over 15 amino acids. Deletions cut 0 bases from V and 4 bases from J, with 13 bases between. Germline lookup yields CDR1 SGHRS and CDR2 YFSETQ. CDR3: CASSLAKRARETQYF. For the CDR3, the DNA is TGCGCCAGCAGCTTGGCCAAAAGAGCGCGAGAGACCCAGTACTTC.

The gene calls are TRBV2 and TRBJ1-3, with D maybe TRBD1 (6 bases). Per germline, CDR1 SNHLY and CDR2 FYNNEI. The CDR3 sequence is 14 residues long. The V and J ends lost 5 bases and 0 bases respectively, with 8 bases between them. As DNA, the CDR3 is TGTGCCAGCAGTCGGACAGTCTCTGGAAACACCATATATTTT. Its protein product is CASSRTVSGNTIYF.

The CDR3 region is CASSLTSGGAGETQYF. The CDR3 nucleotides read TGTGCCAGCAGTTTGACTAGCGGGGGGGCTGGAGAGACCCAGTACTTC. J is TRBJ2-5 and V is TRBV6-5, with 14 positions matching TRBD2. This CDR3 region has 16 residues. V lost 4 bases and J lost 4; bases outside the gene matches: 5. Germline V lookup: CDR1 MNHEY, CDR2 SVGAGI.

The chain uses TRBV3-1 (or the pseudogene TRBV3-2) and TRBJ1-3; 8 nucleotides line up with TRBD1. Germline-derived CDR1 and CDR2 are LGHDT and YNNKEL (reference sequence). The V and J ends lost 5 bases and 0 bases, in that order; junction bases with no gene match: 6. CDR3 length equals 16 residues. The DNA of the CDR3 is TGTGCCAGCAGCGGCGGGACAGGCAGCTCTGGAAACACCATATATTTT. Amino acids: CASSGGTGSSGNTIYF.

In DNA form, the CDR3 reads TGTGCCAGCGGGGAGGGGGGGACTGAAGCTTTCTTT. The encoded protein is CASGEGGTEAFF. This rearrangement joins TRBV6-5 to TRBJ1-1; tentative D call: TRBD1 (6 bases). The V gene lost 8 bases and the J gene lost 5 bases, with 12 bases spanning the gap. CDR3 length equals 12 residues. Per the germline V gene, CDR1 is MNHEY and CDR2 is SVGAGI.

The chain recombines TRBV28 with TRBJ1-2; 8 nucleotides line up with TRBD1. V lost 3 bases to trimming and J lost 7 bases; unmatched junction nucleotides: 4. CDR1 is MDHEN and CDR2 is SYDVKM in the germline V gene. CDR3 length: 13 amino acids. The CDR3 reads CASSFQGAFGYTF. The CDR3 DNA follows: TGTGCCAGCAGTTTTCAGGGGGCGTTTGGCTACACCTTC.

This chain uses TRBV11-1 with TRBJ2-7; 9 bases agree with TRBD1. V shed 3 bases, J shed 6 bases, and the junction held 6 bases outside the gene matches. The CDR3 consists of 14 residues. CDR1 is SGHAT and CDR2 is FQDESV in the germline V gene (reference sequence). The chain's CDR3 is CASSFDRDRVEQYF. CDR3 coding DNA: TGTGCCAGCAGCTTCGACCGGGACAGGGTCGAGCAGTACTTC. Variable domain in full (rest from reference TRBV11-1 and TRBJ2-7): EAEVAQSPRYKITEKSQAVAFWCDPISGHATLYWYRQILGQGPELLVQFQDESVVDDSQLPKDRFSAERLKGVDSTLKIQPAELGDSAMYLCASSFDRDRVEQYFGPGTRLTVT.

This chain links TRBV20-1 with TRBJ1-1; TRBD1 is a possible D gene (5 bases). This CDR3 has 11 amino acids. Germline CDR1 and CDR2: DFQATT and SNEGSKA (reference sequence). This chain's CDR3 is CSPGGNTEAFF. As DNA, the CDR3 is TGCAGCCCGGGGGGGAACACTGAAGCTTTCTTT.

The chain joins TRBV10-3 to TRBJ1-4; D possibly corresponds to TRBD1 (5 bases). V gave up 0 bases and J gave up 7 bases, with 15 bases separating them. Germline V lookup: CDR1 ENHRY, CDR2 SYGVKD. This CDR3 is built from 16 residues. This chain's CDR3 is CAISESRAGRSEKLFF. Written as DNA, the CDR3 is TGTGCCATCAGTGAGTCGAGGGCAGGGAGGAGTGAAAAACTGTTTTTT.

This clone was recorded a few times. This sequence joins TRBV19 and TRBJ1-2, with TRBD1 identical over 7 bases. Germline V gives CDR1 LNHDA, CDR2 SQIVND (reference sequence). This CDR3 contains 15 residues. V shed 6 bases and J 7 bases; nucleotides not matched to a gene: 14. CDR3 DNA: TGTGCCAGTAGGACGACAGGGTCAAATCGGGGTGGCTACACCTTC. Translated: CASRTTGSNRGGYTF.

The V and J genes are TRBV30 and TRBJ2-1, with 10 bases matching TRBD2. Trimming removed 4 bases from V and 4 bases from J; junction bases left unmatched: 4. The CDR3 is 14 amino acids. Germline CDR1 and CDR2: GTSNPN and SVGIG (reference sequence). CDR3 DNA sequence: TGTGCCTGGAAGGAGCGGGGGGGATACAATGAGCAGTTCTTC. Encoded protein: CAWKERGGYNEQFF. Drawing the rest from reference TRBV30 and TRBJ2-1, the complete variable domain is SQTIHQWPATLVQPVGSPLSLECTVEGTSNPNLYWYRQAAGRGLQLLFYSVGIGQISSEVPQNLSASRPQDRQFILSSKKLLLSDSGFYLCAWKERGGYNEQFFGPGTRLTVL.

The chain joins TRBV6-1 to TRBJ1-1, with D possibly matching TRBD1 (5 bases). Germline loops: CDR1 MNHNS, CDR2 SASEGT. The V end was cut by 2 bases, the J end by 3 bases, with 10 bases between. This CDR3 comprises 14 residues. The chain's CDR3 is CASSELFRDTEAFF. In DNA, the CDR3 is TGTGCCAGCAGTGAACTTTTCAGGGACACTGAAGCTTTCTTT.

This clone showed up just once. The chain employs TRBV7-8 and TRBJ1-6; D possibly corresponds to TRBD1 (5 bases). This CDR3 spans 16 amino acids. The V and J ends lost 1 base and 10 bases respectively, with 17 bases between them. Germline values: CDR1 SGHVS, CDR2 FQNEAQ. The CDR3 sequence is CASSLVRQGSKSPLHF. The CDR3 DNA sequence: TGTGCCAGCAGCTTAGTACGGCAGGGAAGCAAATCACCCCTCCACTTT.

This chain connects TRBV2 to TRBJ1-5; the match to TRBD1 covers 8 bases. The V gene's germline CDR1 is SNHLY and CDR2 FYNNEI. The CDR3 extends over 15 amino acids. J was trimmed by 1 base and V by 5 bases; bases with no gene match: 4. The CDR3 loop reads CASSKDRESNQPQHF. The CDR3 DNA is TGTGCCAGCAGTAAGGACAGGGAAAGCAATCAGCCCCAGCATTTT.

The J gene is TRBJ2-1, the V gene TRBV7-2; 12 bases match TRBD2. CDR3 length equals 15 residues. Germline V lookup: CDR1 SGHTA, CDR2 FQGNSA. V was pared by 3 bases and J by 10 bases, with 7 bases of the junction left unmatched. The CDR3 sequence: CASSFPLAGGREQFF. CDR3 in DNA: TGTGCCAGCAGCTTCCCTCTAGCGGGGGGGCGAGAGCAGTTCTTC.

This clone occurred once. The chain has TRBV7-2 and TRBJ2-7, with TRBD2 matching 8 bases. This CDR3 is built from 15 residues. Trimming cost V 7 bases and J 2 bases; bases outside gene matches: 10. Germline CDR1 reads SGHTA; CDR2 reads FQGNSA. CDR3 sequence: CASMETAGATYEQYF. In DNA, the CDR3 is TGTGCCAGCATGGAGACAGCGGGGGCCACCTACGAGCAGTACTTC.

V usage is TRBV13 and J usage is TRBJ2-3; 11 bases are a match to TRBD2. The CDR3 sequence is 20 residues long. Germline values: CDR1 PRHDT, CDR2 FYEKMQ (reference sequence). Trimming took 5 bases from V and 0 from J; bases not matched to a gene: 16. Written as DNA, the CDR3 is TGTGCCAGCAGCGCTATAGCACTAGCGGGGGCCCAAACTAGCACAGATACGCAGTATTTT. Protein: CASSAIALAGAQTSTDTQYF.

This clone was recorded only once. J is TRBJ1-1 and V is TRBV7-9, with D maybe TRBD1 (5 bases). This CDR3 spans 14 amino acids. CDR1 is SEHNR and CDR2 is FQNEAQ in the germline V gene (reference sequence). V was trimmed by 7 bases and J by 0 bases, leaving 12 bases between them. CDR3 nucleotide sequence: TGTGCCAGCACCTCCGGGGGGGTGAACACTGAAGCTTTCTTT. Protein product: CASTSGGVNTEAFF.

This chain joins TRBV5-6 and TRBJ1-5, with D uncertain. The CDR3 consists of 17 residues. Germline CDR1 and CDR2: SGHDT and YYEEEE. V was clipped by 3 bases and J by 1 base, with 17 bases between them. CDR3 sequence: CASSSRMRDMSNQPQHF. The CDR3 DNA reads TGTGCCAGCAGCTCTAGGATGCGGGATATGAGCAATCAGCCCCAGCATTTT. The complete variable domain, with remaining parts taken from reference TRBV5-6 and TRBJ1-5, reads DAGVTQSPTHLIKTRGQQVTLRCSPKSGHDTVSWYQQALGQGPQFIFQYYEEEERQRGNFPDRFSGHQFPNYSSELNVNALLLGDSALYLCASSSRMRDMSNQPQHFGDGTRLSIL.

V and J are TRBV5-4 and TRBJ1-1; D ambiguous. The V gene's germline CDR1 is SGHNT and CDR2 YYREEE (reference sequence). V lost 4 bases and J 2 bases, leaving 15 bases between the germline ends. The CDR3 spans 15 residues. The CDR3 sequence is CASSPSGGINTEAFF. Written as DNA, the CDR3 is TGTGCCAGCAGCCCCTCGGGAGGGATTAACACTGAAGCTTTCTTT.

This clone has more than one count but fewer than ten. The DNA of the CDR3 is TGTGCCAGCCGGACAGGGGTCGGCTACACCTTC. Protein sequence: CASRTGVGYTF. This chain links TRBV11-2 with TRBJ1-2; 9 bases line up with TRBD1. The CDR3 has 11 residues. V was pared by 8 bases and J by 8 bases, with 3 bases of the junction left unmatched. The V gene's germline CDR1 is SGHAT and CDR2 FQNNGV.

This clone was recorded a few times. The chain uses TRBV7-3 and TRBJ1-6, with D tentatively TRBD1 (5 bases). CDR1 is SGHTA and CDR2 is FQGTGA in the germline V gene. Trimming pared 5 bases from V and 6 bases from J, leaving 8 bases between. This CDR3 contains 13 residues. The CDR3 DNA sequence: TGTGCCAGCAGCGAACAGGCTAATTCACCCCTCCACTTT. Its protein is CASSEQANSPLHF. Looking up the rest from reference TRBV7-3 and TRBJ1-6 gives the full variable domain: GAGVSQTPSNKVTEKGKYVELRCDPISGHTALYWYRQSLGQGPEFLIYFQGTGAADDSGLPNDRFFAVRPEGSVSTLKIQRTERGDSAVYLCASSEQANSPLHFGNGTRLTVT.

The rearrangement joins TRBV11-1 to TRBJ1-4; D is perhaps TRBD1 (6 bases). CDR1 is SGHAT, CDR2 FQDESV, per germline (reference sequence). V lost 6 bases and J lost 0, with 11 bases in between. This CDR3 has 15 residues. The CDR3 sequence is CASSLQGATNEKLFF. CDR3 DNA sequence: TGTGCCAGCAGTCTACAGGGAGCAACTAATGAAAAACTGTTTTTT.

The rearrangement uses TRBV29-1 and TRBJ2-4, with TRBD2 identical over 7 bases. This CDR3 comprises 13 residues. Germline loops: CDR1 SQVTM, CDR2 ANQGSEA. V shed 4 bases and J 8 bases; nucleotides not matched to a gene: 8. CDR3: CSVGTGGSDIQYF. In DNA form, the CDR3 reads TGCAGCGTTGGGACCGGGGGGAGCGACATTCAGTACTTC.

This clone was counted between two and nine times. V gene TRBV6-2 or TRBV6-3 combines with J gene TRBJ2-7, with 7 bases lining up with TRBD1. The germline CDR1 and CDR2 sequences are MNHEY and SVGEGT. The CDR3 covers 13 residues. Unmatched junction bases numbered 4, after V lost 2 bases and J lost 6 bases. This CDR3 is CASSYLTGLEQYF. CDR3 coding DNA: TGTGCCAGCAGTTACCTGACAGGGCTCGAGCAGTACTTC.

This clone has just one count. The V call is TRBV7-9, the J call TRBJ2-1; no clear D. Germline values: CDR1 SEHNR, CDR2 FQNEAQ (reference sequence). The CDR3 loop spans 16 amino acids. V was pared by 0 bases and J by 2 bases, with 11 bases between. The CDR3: CASSLALRNTYNEQFF. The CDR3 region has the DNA TGTGCCAGCAGCTTAGCGCTCAGGAACACCTACAATGAGCAGTTCTTC.